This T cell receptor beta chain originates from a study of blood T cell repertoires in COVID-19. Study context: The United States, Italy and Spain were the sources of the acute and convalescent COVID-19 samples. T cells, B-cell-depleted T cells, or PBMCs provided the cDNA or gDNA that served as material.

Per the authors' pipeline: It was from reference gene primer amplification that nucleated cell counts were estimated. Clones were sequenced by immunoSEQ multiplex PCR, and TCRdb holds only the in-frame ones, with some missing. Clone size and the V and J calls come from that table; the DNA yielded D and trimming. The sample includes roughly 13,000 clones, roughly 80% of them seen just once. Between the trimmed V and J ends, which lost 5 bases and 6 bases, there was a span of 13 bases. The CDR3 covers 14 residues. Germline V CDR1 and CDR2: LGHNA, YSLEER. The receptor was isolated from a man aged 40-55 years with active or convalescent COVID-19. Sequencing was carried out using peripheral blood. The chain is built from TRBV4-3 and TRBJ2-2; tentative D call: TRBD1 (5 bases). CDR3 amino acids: CASSSQQGSGELFF. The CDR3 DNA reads TGCGCCAGCAGCTCTCAGCAGGGTTCCGGGGAGCTGTTTTTT.